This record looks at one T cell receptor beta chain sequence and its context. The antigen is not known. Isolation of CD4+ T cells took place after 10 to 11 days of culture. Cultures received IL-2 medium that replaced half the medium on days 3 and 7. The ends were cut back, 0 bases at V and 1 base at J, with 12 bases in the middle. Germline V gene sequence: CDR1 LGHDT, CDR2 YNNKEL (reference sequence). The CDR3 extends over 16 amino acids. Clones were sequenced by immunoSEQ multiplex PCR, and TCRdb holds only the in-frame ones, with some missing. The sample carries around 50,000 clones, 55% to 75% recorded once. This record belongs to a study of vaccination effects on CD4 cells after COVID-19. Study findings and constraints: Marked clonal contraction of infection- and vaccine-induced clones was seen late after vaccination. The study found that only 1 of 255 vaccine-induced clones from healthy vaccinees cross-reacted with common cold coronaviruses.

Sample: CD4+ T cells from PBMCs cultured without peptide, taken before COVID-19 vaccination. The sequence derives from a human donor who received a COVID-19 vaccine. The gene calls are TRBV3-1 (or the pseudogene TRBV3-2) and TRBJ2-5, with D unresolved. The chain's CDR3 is CASSQDGRPRQETQYF. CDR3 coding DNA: TGTGCCAGCAGCCAAGATGGGCGGCCCCGCCAAGAGACCCAGTACTTC.